This TCR beta chain was found in a study of blood T cell repertoires in COVID-19. Study information: PBMCs, B-cell-depleted T cells, or T cells were the source of the cDNA or gDNA that made up the material.

Germline loops: CDR1 SNHLY, CDR2 FYNNEI. The V gene lost 4 bases and the J gene lost 0 bases, with 14 bases spanning the gap. This CDR3 contains 16 residues. Original methodology: Estimates of nucleated cell counts were drawn from the amplification of reference gene primers. Profiling relied on immunoSEQ multiplex PCR, and the TCRdb table lists in-frame clones only, not all of them. V and J calls and clone size are given by that table; D and trimming were obtained from the DNA. The table has some 380,000 clones, 70% to 90% seen once. Clinical history as reported by participants underpinned cohort assignment. All recovered Cohort 3 donors got two negative PCRs, got clearance, or saw symptom resolution.

Input material: PBMCs or T cells enriched from blood (not recorded which). The origin of this receptor is a man aged 25-45 years who had recovered from COVID-19. The rearrangement uses TRBV2 and TRBJ2-3; D gene uncertain. As DNA, the CDR3 is TGTGCCAGCAGTGTTAACAGACCCTCTAGCACAGATACGCAGTATTTT. Its protein is CASSVNRPSSTDTQYF.